This TCR beta chain was found in a study of cytomegalovirus exposure and HLA in healthy donors. In the study overall: An earlier analysis identified 117 million unique TCR beta sequences in about 179 million T cells. Overall study findings and caveats: A few chains linked to CMV were shown in vitro to be specific for CMV antigens. The study listed about 150 cytomegalovirus-associated TCR beta chains. Earlier analysis yielded a pattern in which most TCR beta V segments were productive about 87% or about 30% of the time.

V lost 8 bases and J lost 8; bases outside the gene matches: 10. CDR3 length: 15 amino acids. The V gene's germline CDR1 is LNHNV and CDR2 YYDKDF (reference sequence). For this clone: The antigen remains undetermined.

The study ran its PCR with 60 Vbeta and 13 Jbeta primers. Only in-frame clones appear in the TCRdb table, and some are missing; sequencing was by immunoSEQ multiplex PCR. Of about 130,000 clones listed, about 15% are singletons. The chain links TRBV15 to TRBJ2-1; 12 bases map to TRBD1. This TCR was recovered from a female donor in good health and CMV-seropositive. The sample taken for sequencing was PBMCs. The CDR3 DNA follows: TGTGCCACCGGCAACCGGGACAGGGGGCGGGATGAGCAGTTCTTC. It translates to CATGNRDRGRDEQFF.